These 27 T cell receptor beta chains were all obtained from the same sample, sequenced in a study of a mutant IDH1 vaccine in newly diagnosed glioma. Described time point: week 5, during vaccination. A single vaccine dose contained 300 ug of mutant IDH1 20-mer peptide, and topical imiquimod was used with it. No antigen is known for these receptors. Repertoires were generated with immunoSEQ multiplex PCR, while TCRdb's copy carries only in-frame clones and drops some. Seen here are some 36,000 clones, more than 80% observed once, and the top ten hold 9% to 13%. Sequenced material: PBMCs, taken from a glioma patient whose treatment included an IDH1 peptide vaccine. All receptors come from a man in his forties or fifties with glioma.

The rearrangement uses TRBV7-8 and TRBJ2-3; 14 bases align to TRBD2. Germline-derived CDR1 and CDR2 are SGHVS and FQNEAQ. With V trimmed by 3 bases and J by 6 bases, 5 bases remained unmatched. This CDR3 spans 16 amino acids. The CDR3 is CASSFRLAGGGDTQYF. The CDR3, as DNA: TGTGCCAGCAGCTTCAGACTAGCGGGAGGGGGGGATACGCAGTATTTT.

This clone was observed a single time. The chain joins TRBV5-1 to TRBJ2-1; no clear D gene. The CDR3 runs 15 residues. Germline CDR1 is SGHRS and CDR2 is YFSETQ. The V end was cut by 0 bases, the J end by 0 bases, with 7 bases between. The CDR3 loop is CASSLAWGSYNEQFF. The CDR3, as DNA: TGCGCCAGCAGCTTGGCCTGGGGCTCCTACAATGAGCAGTTCTTC. Filled out from reference TRBV5-1 and TRBJ2-1, the complete variable domain reads KAGVTQTPRYLIKTRGQQVTLSCSPISGHRSVSWYQQTPGQGLQFLFEYFSETQRNKGNFPGRFSGRQFSNSRSEMNVSTLELGDSALYLCASSLAWGSYNEQFFGPGTRLTVL.

This clone was seen only once. The J gene is TRBJ2-3, the V gene TRBV19; D call uncertain. This CDR3 has 15 amino acids. Per the germline V gene, CDR1 is LNHDA and CDR2 is SQIVND (reference sequence). The germline V and J ends were trimmed by 3 bases and 0 bases, with 10 bases remaining between them. CDR3 DNA: TGTGCCAGTAGTATTTCGAGCTTTAGCACAGATACGCAGTATTTT. The encoded protein is CASSISSFSTDTQYF.

The V gene is TRBV4-1, the J gene TRBJ2-1; 10 bases map to TRBD1. This CDR3 region has 15 residues. Germline lookup yields CDR1 MGHRA and CDR2 YSYEKL. V was pared by 4 bases and J by 3 bases, with 3 bases of the junction left unmatched. In DNA form, the CDR3 reads TGCGCCAGCAGCCCCGGGACAGGGGACTACAATGAGCAGTTCTTC. It translates to CASSPGTGDYNEQFF.

The chain joins TRBV27 to TRBJ2-2; 14 bases map to TRBD2. The CDR3 spans 16 residues. Trimming removed 8 bases from V and 5 bases from J; junction bases left unmatched: 7. CDR1 is MNHEY, CDR2 SMNVEV, per germline (reference sequence). The CDR3 sequence is CASRLAGGGATGELFF. The DNA for the CDR3 is TGTGCCAGCCGACTAGCGGGAGGGGGAGCGACCGGGGAGCTGTTTTTT.

This chain links TRBV30 with TRBJ2-3; no definite D call. The CDR3 loop spans 11 amino acids. From germline, CDR1 is GTSNPN and CDR2 SVGIG (reference sequence). The V end lost 1 base, the J end lost 3 bases, and 2 bases lay between the germline ends. CDR3 sequence (DNA): TGTGCCTGGAGTGCGACAGATACGCAGTATTTT. Its translation is CAWSATDTQYF.

The chain joins TRBV5-1 to TRBJ2-5; maybe TRBD2 (6 bases). The CDR3 runs to 16 residues. Trimming cost V 0 bases and J 5 bases, with 17 bases left between them. The germline V gene encodes CDR1 SGHRS and CDR2 YFSETQ. The CDR3 DNA is TGCGCCAGCAGCTTGGGGCCTATGGAGGGCGGGGAGACCCAGTACTTC. Its translation is CASSLGPMEGGETQYF.

This rearrangement joins TRBV11-2 to TRBJ2-3; D may be TRBD1 (5 bases). The CDR3 contains 14 residues. Per the germline V gene, CDR1 is SGHAT and CDR2 is FQNNGV. With 5 bases removed from V and 1 base from J, the gap between germline ends came to 10 bases. This chain's CDR3 is CASSPGHGTDTQYF. CDR3 sequence (DNA): TGTGCCAGCAGCCCCGGACACGGCACAGATACGCAGTATTTT.

J is TRBJ1-1 and V is TRBV6-1; no clear D. The CDR3 is made up of 12 amino acids. V gave up 7 bases and J gave up 7 bases, with 13 bases separating them. Germline loops: CDR1 MNHNS, CDR2 SASEGT. This chain's CDR3 is CASTRPRLEAFF. The CDR3, as DNA: TGTGCCAGCACCCGCCCGCGGCTTGAAGCTTTCTTT.

The chain recombines TRBV7-2 with TRBJ2-5; D gene ambiguous. The germline V gene has CDR1 SGHTA and CDR2 FQGNSA. The CDR3 runs 11 residues. V was cut by 4 bases and J by 2 bases, with 2 bases left in between. CDR3 nucleotides: TGTGCCAGCAGCTCACAAGAGACCCAGTACTTC. This translates into CASSSQETQYF.

The chain combines TRBV9 with TRBJ1-5; 7 bases are shared with TRBD1. The CDR3 sequence is 16 residues long. In germline, CDR1 is SGDLS, CDR2 YYNGEE. With 0 bases clipped from V and 4 bases from J, the junction kept 7 bases outside the gene matches. The CDR3 spells CASSVVGTERNQPQHF. The CDR3 DNA reads as TGTGCCAGCAGCGTAGTAGGGACAGAAAGGAATCAGCCCCAGCATTTT.

This clone appeared a few times. The chain couples TRBV18 to TRBJ2-6; 8 nucleotides line up with TRBD1. CDR3 length: 16 amino acids. The V segment lost 2 bases and the J segment 4 bases; nucleotides outside the gene matches: 4. Per the germline V gene, CDR1 is KGHSH and CDR2 is LQKENI. The CDR3 DNA is TGTGCCAGCTCACCAGGGGACAGGTCGGGGGCCAACGTCCTGACTTTC. It is translated as CASSPGDRSGANVLTF. The variable domain in full, completed from reference TRBV18 and TRBJ2-6, reads NAGVMQNPRHLVRRRGQEARLRCSPMKGHSHVYWYRQLPEEGLKFMVYLQKENIIDESGMPKERFSAEFPKEGPSILRIQQVVRGDSAAYFCASSPGDRSGANVLTFGAGSRLTVL.

This clone has only one observation. Other DNA sequences in the sample encode the same CDR3. The gene calls are TRBV6-1 and TRBJ2-7; tentative D call: TRBD2 (5 bases). V lost 6 bases and J 3 bases, leaving 12 bases between the germline ends. Germline CDR1 and CDR2: MNHNS and SASEGT. The length of the CDR3 is 13 residues. The CDR3 is CASSDTGDYEQYF. The DNA for the CDR3 is TGTGCCAGCAGCGATACCGGGGACTACGAGCAGTACTTC.

The chain couples TRBV7-9 to TRBJ1-2; the D is unclear. The CDR3 has 17 amino acids. Trimming took 9 bases from V and 8 from J, leaving 31 bases between them. Germline V gives CDR1 SEHNR, CDR2 FQNEAQ (reference sequence). CDR3: CASFGMNPGQSLTGYTF. CDR3 nucleotides: TGTGCCAGTTTTGGGATGAATCCGGGCCAATCTTTAACCGGCTACACCTTC.

As concerns this clone: At one boundary the junction diverges from the germline segment, which might be a read error. The rearrangement links TRBV28 to TRBJ2-7; 8 nucleotides match TRBD2. CDR1 and CDR2 (germline): MDHEN, SYDVKM. This CDR3 region has 13 residues. CDR3 amino acids: CASSPPLSGRSQF. As DNA, the CDR3 is TGTGCCAGCAGTCCCCCTCTAAGCGGGAGATCACAATTC. The complete variable domain, with remaining parts taken from reference TRBV28 and TRBJ2-7, reads DVKVTQSSRYLVKRTGEKVFLECVQDMDHENMFWYRQDPGLGLRLIYFSYDVKMKEKGDIPEGYSVSREKKERFSLILESASTNQTSMYLCASSPPLSGRSQFGPGTRLTVT.

This rearrangement joins TRBV6-6 to TRBJ2-3; TRBD2 matches 8 bases. CDR1 and CDR2 from the germline V gene are MNHNY and SVGAGI (reference sequence). The CDR3 sequence is 15 residues long. Germline trimming cut 6 bases from V and 0 bases from J; bases unmatched to any gene: 5. CDR3 protein: CASSGRGRSTDTQYF. The CDR3 nucleotides are TGTGCCAGCAGCGGGAGGGGGAGGAGCACAGATACGCAGTATTTT.

The CDR3 DNA reads as TGTGCCACCAGCAGCTCGGGTTTCTCGCAGTATTTT. It translates to CATSSSGFSQYF. The chain links TRBV15 to TRBJ2-3; no definite D call. The CDR3 is 12 residues long. V was trimmed by 3 bases and J by 10 bases, leaving 11 bases between them. Germline CDR1 reads LNHNV; CDR2 reads YYDKDF (reference sequence). Full variable domain (outside the CDR3, taken from reference TRBV15 and TRBJ2-3): DAMVIQNPRYQVTQFGKPVTLSCSQTLNHNVMYWYQQKSSQAPKLLFHYYDKDFNNEADTPDNFQSRRPNTSFCFLDIRSPGLGDTAMYLCATSSSGFSQYFGPGTRLTVL.

The chain couples TRBV11-2 to TRBJ2-1, with D perhaps TRBD2 (5 bases). The V gene lost 5 bases and the J gene lost 15 bases, with 26 bases spanning the gap. The CDR3 has 15 residues. Germline lookup yields CDR1 SGHAT and CDR2 FQNNGV. CDR3 DNA sequence: TGTGCCAGCAGCCCTAAACGCCGTGTGGGAGAAAGTCGGTTCTTC. Translated: CASSPKRRVGESRFF.

CDR3 nucleotides: TGTGCCTGGAGCGAGGGACGGATACTTGAAAAACTGTTTTTT. Translated: CAWSEGRILEKLFF. The chain has TRBV30 and TRBJ1-4; perhaps TRBD1 as D (5 bases). The CDR3 length is 14 residues. Per germline, CDR1 GTSNPN and CDR2 SVGIG (reference sequence). Trimming stripped 3 bases from V and 7 bases from J, with 15 bases between.

V and J are TRBV19 and TRBJ2-1, with 13 bases lining up with TRBD2. Germline CDR1 is LNHDA and CDR2 is SQIVND (reference sequence). The CDR3 extends over 15 amino acids. V was clipped by 4 bases and J by 4 bases; unmatched bases: 1. The DNA for the CDR3 is TGTGCCAGTAGTAGGACTAGCGGGGGATACAATGAGCAGTTCTTC. This codes for CASSRTSGGYNEQFF.

The chain combines TRBV2 with TRBJ1-2; 10 bases align to TRBD1. The CDR3 loop spans 12 amino acids. The junction had 1 base not matched to a gene; V was cut back by 6 bases and J by 6 bases. CDR1 and CDR2 from the germline V gene are SNHLY and FYNNEI. This CDR3 reads CASSGQGDGYTF. CDR3 nucleotides: TGTGCCAGCAGCGGACAGGGGGATGGCTACACCTTC.

The V call is TRBV30, the J call TRBJ2-1; D not certain. The germline CDR1 and CDR2 sequences are GTSNPN and SVGIG (reference sequence). The V and J ends lost 2 bases and 6 bases respectively, with 11 bases between them. CDR3 length: 13 residues. CDR3 sequence reads: CAWSTTESNEQFF. The CDR3 region has the DNA TGTGCCTGGAGTACAACGGAATCCAATGAGCAGTTCTTC. Using reference TRBV30 and TRBJ2-1 for the parts outside the CDR3, the full variable domain is SQTIHQWPATLVQPVGSPLSLECTVEGTSNPNLYWYRQAAGRGLQLLFYSVGIGQISSEVPQNLSASRPQDRQFILSSKKLLLSDSGFYLCAWSTTESNEQFFGPGTRLTVL.

This chain joins TRBV5-1 and TRBJ1-5; 7 nucleotides align to TRBD1. V was pared by 5 bases and J by 2 bases, with 4 bases of the junction left unmatched. Germline V lookup: CDR1 SGHRS, CDR2 YFSETQ. This CDR3 has 14 residues. CDR3 region: CASSLTGGNQPQHF. CDR3 bases: TGCGCCAGCAGTTTAACAGGGGGCAATCAGCCCCAGCATTTT.

The V gene is TRBV27, the J gene TRBJ2-2; D not resolved. The CDR3 contains 13 residues. Germline CDR1 is MNHEY and CDR2 is SMNVEV (reference sequence). V lost 2 bases and J 5 bases, leaving 6 bases between the germline ends. The CDR3 coding sequence is TGTGCCAGCAGTTTAGGGTTAACCGGGGAGCTGTTTTTT. It codes for CASSLGLTGELFF.

This sequence joins TRBV7-2 and TRBJ2-5; D gene ambiguous. The germline gives CDR1 SGHTA, CDR2 FQGNSA. With 5 bases removed from V and 6 bases from J, the gap between germline ends came to 19 bases. This CDR3 contains 15 residues. The CDR3 bases are TGTGCCAGCAGCCCAAACCCCGGGCAGTCCCAGACCCAGTACTTC. Residues: CASSPNPGQSQTQYF.

This clone has just one count. The J gene is TRBJ1-5, the V gene TRBV4-1; D unresolved. Trimming removed 4 bases at V and 8 bases at J, with 9 bases between. The CDR3 spans 12 residues. CDR1 is MGHRA, CDR2 YSYEKL, per germline. CDR3 nucleotides: TGCGCCAGCAGCCTGGTTGGGGAGCCCCAGCATTTT. Its translation is CASSLVGEPQHF.

This chain joins TRBV11-2 and TRBJ2-7; D tentatively fits TRBD1 or TRBD2 (6 bases each). This CDR3 is 14 amino acids long. V lost 1 base, J lost 6 bases, and 13 bases lay in between. CDR1 and CDR2 (germline): SGHAT, FQNNGV. This chain's CDR3 is CASSLVGGRSEQYF. In DNA, the CDR3 is TGTGCCAGCAGCTTAGTCGGGGGCAGGTCCGAGCAGTACTTC.